This passage covers 12 T cell receptor beta chains from one sample sequenced in a study of blood T cell repertoires in COVID-19 (dated by TCRdb to about 2020). Preparation of the library involved the immunoSEQ multiplex PCR assay. In TCRdb, the immuneACCESS table is reduced to in-frame sequences with V and J assigned. These tables do not hold every clone; where another copy was compared, an unresolved V gene accounts for under half, and the others remain unexplained. The sample table holds over 150,000 clones, of which around nine tenths were seen once. The ten most abundant clones make up 18% of the sample. Input material: peripheral blood. The receptors originated from a middle-aged man with COVID-19, enrolled during active disease.

This chain links TRBV6-2 or TRBV6-3 with TRBJ1-2; D is possibly TRBD1 (5 bases). Germline-derived CDR1 and CDR2 are MNHEY and SVGEGT. The CDR3 loop spans 12 amino acids. The V end lost 6 bases, the J end lost 4 bases, and 9 bases lay between the germline ends. CDR3 DNA sequence: TGTGCCAGCAGCCGGGGACTCTATGGCTACACCTTC. Residues: CASSRGLYGYTF.

This clone was counted a few times. The V call is TRBV10-3, the J call TRBJ1-5; maybe TRBD1 (5 bases). Germline V gene lookup returns CDR1 ENHRY and CDR2 SYGVKD. V lost 0 bases and J lost 0, with 9 bases in between. The CDR3 sequence is 16 residues long. The CDR3 spells CAISESGRGSNQPQHF. The CDR3 region has the DNA TGTGCCATCAGTGAGTCCGGTAGGGGTAGCAATCAGCCCCAGCATTTT.

V is TRBV6-2 or TRBV6-3 and J is TRBJ2-1, with 8 bases fitting TRBD2. The V segment lost 6 bases and the J segment 7 bases; nucleotides outside the gene matches: 11. Germline CDR1 MNHEY, CDR2 SVGEGT. This CDR3 has 15 residues. Here the CDR3 reads CASSPTGTRGNEQFF. The CDR3 region has the DNA TGTGCCAGCAGCCCCACCGGGACTAGAGGGAATGAGCAGTTCTTC.

The V gene is TRBV10-3, the J gene TRBJ1-2, with 8 bases identical to TRBD1. V lost 7 bases and J lost 5; bases outside the gene matches: 9. The CDR3 consists of 14 residues. Germline V gene sequence: CDR1 ENHRY, CDR2 SYGVKD. CDR3: CAIKPMTGVYGYTF. DNA for the CDR3: TGTGCCATCAAACCAATGACAGGGGTGTATGGCTACACCTTC.

This clone has a single count. The CDR3 DNA reads TGTGCCTGGAGCCATGGGGGGGGCGGACAGCCCCAGCATTTT. Translation gives CAWSHGGGGQPQHF. The J gene is TRBJ1-5, the V gene TRBV30, with D perhaps TRBD1 (6 bases). CDR1 GTSNPN and CDR2 SVGIG come from the germline V gene (reference sequence). The CDR3 length is 14 residues. V was clipped by 3 bases and J by 7 bases, with 16 bases between them.

The rearrangement joins TRBV7-2 to TRBJ1-1; D may be TRBD1 (5 bases). Trimming took 5 bases from V and 5 from J, leaving 12 bases between them. Germline V lookup: CDR1 SGHTA, CDR2 FQGNSA. The CDR3 sequence is 13 residues long. CDR3 loop: CASSPRQTTEAFF. DNA for the CDR3: TGTGCCAGCAGCCCACGACAGACTACTGAAGCTTTCTTT.

The V and J genes are TRBV7-9 and TRBJ2-3; D gene uncertain. This CDR3 has 15 residues. Trimming took off 1 base at V and 2 bases at J, with 10 bases between the two ends. Germline V gene lookup returns CDR1 SEHNR and CDR2 FQNEAQ (reference sequence). The DNA of the CDR3 is TGTGCCAGCAGCTTAGGGCAATTTCTCACAGATACGCAGTATTTT. Its protein is CASSLGQFLTDTQYF.

The chain has TRBV6-6 and TRBJ2-7, with D tentatively TRBD1 (7 bases). CDR3 length: 15 amino acids. CDR1 is MNHNY, CDR2 SVGAGI, per germline (reference sequence). The V end lost 2 bases, the J end lost 0 bases, and 11 bases lay between the germline ends. The CDR3 region is CASSYGRGDSYEQYF. Here the CDR3 DNA reads TGTGCCAGCAGTTACGGCAGGGGGGACTCCTACGAGCAGTACTTC.

This chain uses TRBV12-3 or TRBV12-4 with TRBJ1-5; 8 bases agree with TRBD1. J lost 6 bases, V lost 6 bases, and 4 bases had no gene match. The CDR3 consists of 13 residues. The CDR3 spells CASSRGRGQPQHF. CDR3 sequence (DNA): TGTGCCAGCAGCAGGGGGCGCGGTCAGCCCCAGCATTTT.

The chain couples TRBV7-2 to TRBJ1-1, with 10 bases identical to TRBD1. Germline V gene data show CDR1 as SGHTA and CDR2 as FQGNSA. V was clipped by 5 bases and J by 5 bases; unmatched bases: 8. The CDR3 has 15 residues. CDR3 protein: CASSPDRGLYTEAFF. CDR3 nucleotides: TGTGCCAGCAGCCCAGACAGGGGGCTGTATACTGAAGCTTTCTTT.

The chain employs TRBV5-6 and TRBJ1-4; 7 bases are shared with TRBD1. Germline-derived CDR1 and CDR2 are SGHDT and YYEEEE. The V segment lost 0 bases and the J segment 8 bases; nucleotides outside the gene matches: 7. The CDR3 sequence is 15 residues long. CDR3 sequence (DNA): TGTGCCAGCAGCTTGGTGAACAGGGGAAAAGAAAAACTGTTTTTT. Protein: CASSLVNRGKEKLFF.

This clone was recorded a few times. V and J are TRBV18 and TRBJ1-6; D is perhaps TRBD1 (6 bases). The CDR3 covers 16 residues. Trimming pared 6 bases from V and 0 bases from J, leaving 12 bases between. CDR1 and CDR2 from the germline V gene are KGHSH and LQKENI. CDR3 protein: CASSRKDSSYNSPLHF. The CDR3 nucleotides read TGTGCCAGCTCCCGAAAGGACAGCTCCTATAATTCACCCCTCCACTTT.